This T cell receptor beta chain was found in a study of identical twins. Study-level findings and limits: Its conclusions, products of cross-sectional statistical analysis, did not come from following the same donors. Cord blood beta clonotypes present at high abundance carried fewer insertions; no such pattern appeared in memory repertoires. Excess sharing by twins proved weaker in beta out-of-frame sequences.

Template switching added a universal primer site, and cDNA bore unique molecular identifiers. From the 5' RACE reads, TCRdb called clonotypes with MiXCR, one entry per CDR3 protein. The sample carries 420,000 or so distinct CDR3 sequences, less than 20% recorded once. Germline CDR1 SGHTA, CDR2 FQGNSA. The CDR3 covers 16 residues. V lost 1 base and J 1 base, leaving 12 bases between the germline ends. In the case of this clonotype: Its antigen is still unknown.

V and J are TRBV7-2 and TRBJ2-3, with D perhaps TRBD2 (6 bases). This receptor was identified in a man aged 50-60 years in good health. Sequenced: naive T cells sorted from blood. CDR3 sequence (DNA): TGTGCCAGCAGCTTAGTCGGGGCGGGACGCACAGATACGCAGTATTTT. It encodes CASSLVGAGRTDTQYF.